One sample yielded the 30 T cell receptor beta chains listed below, sequenced in a study of blood T cell repertoires in COVID-19. This table comes from immunoSEQ multiplex PCR, and its TCRdb copy is limited to in-frame clones, with some not included. The sample lists under 200,000 clones, 81% occurring once. The sequenced sample consisted of PBMCs or T cells enriched from blood (not recorded which). These receptors were obtained from a woman aged 40 to 50 with acute COVID-19.

This clone appeared many times. The chain carries TRBV27 and TRBJ2-7, with D hard to call. This CDR3 comprises 13 residues. V was pared by 6 bases and J by 0 bases, with 9 bases between. CDR1 is MNHEY, CDR2 SMNVEV, per germline (reference sequence). CDR3 residues: CASSSLSSYEQYV. The CDR3 bases are TGTGCCAGCAGCTCTCTAAGCTCCTACGAGCAGTACGTC.

The rearrangement joins TRBV19 to TRBJ1-2; tentatively, D is TRBD1 (5 bases). This CDR3 is built from 15 residues. The V gene's germline CDR1 is LNHDA and CDR2 SQIVND (reference sequence). Between the trimmed V and J ends, which lost 0 bases and 2 bases, there was a span of 10 bases. The CDR3 sequence is CASSIDGARNYGYTF. The CDR3 region has the DNA TGTGCCAGTAGTATAGATGGGGCGAGAAACTATGGCTACACCTTC.

The V gene is TRBV18, the J gene TRBJ1-2; TRBD1 matches at 8 bases. CDR3 size: 15 residues. The J segment lost 4 bases and the V segment lost 3 bases, leaving 7 bases of the junction unmatched. Germline CDR1 is KGHSH and CDR2 is LQKENI. The CDR3 region is CASSPRQGTLYGYTF. Here the CDR3 DNA reads TGTGCCAGCTCACCTCGACAGGGGACGCTCTATGGCTACACCTTC. Drawing the rest from reference TRBV18 and TRBJ1-2, the complete variable domain is NAGVMQNPRHLVRRRGQEARLRCSPMKGHSHVYWYRQLPEEGLKFMVYLQKENIIDESGMPKERFSAEFPKEGPSILRIQQVVRGDSAAYFCASSPRQGTLYGYTFGSGTRLTVV.

The V gene is TRBV10-2, the J gene TRBJ1-1, with 12 bases matching TRBD1. V lost 6 bases to trimming and J lost 3 bases; unmatched junction nucleotides: 8. From germline, CDR1 is WSHSY and CDR2 SAAADI. This CDR3 has 16 residues. The CDR3 protein is CASRLGTGGLDTEAFF. The CDR3, as DNA: TGCGCCAGCAGGCTCGGGACAGGGGGCTTGGACACTGAAGCTTTCTTT.

This chain connects TRBV30 to TRBJ1-5; TRBD1 matches at 10 bases. The CDR3 covers 15 residues. Germline loops: CDR1 GTSNPN, CDR2 SVGIG (reference sequence). V shed 3 bases and J 6 bases; nucleotides not matched to a gene: 8. This chain's CDR3 is CAWSGGQGIRQPQHF. CDR3 DNA sequence: TGTGCCTGGAGCGGGGGACAGGGGATCCGTCAGCCCCAGCATTTT.

This rearrangement joins TRBV30 to TRBJ2-7, with TRBD2 matching 12 bases. V shed 0 bases and J 1 base; nucleotides not matched to a gene: 4. This CDR3 has 16 residues. CDR1 GTSNPN and CDR2 SVGIG come from the germline V gene (reference sequence). CDR3 DNA: TGTGCCTGGAGTGTGGTGACTAGCGGGAGTTCCTACGAGCAGTACGTC. It codes for CAWSVVTSGSSYEQYV.

This sequence joins TRBV11-2 and TRBJ1-2; perhaps TRBD1 as D (6 bases). This CDR3 has 15 amino acids. Trimming took off 0 bases at V and 4 bases at J, with 12 bases between the two ends. Germline CDR1 reads SGHAT; CDR2 reads FQNNGV. CDR3 in amino acids: CASSLEGGAPYGYTF. The CDR3 DNA sequence: TGTGCCAGCAGCTTAGAGGGGGGGGCCCCCTATGGCTACACCTTC.

The chain joins TRBV15 to TRBJ1-4; no firm D call. The CDR3 runs 13 residues. Trimming took 3 bases from V and 4 from J, leaving 6 bases between them. CDR1 is LNHNV and CDR2 is YYDKDF in the germline V gene (reference sequence). The CDR3 nucleotides read TGTGCCACCAGCAGCAGGATTAATGAAAAACTGTTTTTT. Translated: CATSSRINEKLFF. Together with reference TRBV15 and TRBJ1-4, the CDR3 gives the full variable domain: DAMVIQNPRYQVTQFGKPVTLSCSQTLNHNVMYWYQQKSSQAPKLLFHYYDKDFNNEADTPDNFQSRRPNTSFCFLDIRSPGLGDTAMYLCATSSRINEKLFFGSGTQLSVL.

This clone has a single count. This chain connects TRBV6-1 to TRBJ1-2, with TRBD1 as a possible D gene (5 bases). V lost 2 bases and J 6 bases, leaving 10 bases between the germline ends. This CDR3 has 13 amino acids. Per germline, CDR1 MNHNS and CDR2 SASEGT. In DNA, the CDR3 is TGTGCCAGCAGTGAACAGCAGGGTAATGGCTACACCTTC. It encodes CASSEQQGNGYTF.

Here the CDR3 reads CASSSNRGQETQYF. Here the CDR3 DNA reads TGCGCCAGCAGCTCCAACAGGGGGCAAGAGACCCAGTACTTC. This chain joins TRBV5-1 and TRBJ2-5; the match to TRBD1 covers 8 bases. The CDR3 totals 14 residues. J gave up 2 bases and V 3 bases, and 3 bases lay outside the gene matches. The germline CDR1 and CDR2 sequences are SGHRS and YFSETQ.

The V call is TRBV6-5, the J call TRBJ1-1, with D uncertain. Deletions cut 6 bases from V and 1 base from J, with 12 bases between. The CDR3 consists of 14 residues. The germline gives CDR1 MNHEY, CDR2 SVGAGI. The chain's CDR3 is CASRYQASNTEAFF. The DNA of the CDR3 is TGTGCCAGCAGGTATCAGGCGTCGAACACTGAAGCTTTCTTT.

This rearrangement joins TRBV7-2 to TRBJ1-2; D call uncertain. The germline V and J ends were trimmed by 5 bases and 5 bases, with 12 bases remaining between them. Germline CDR1 reads SGHTA; CDR2 reads FQGNSA. The CDR3 covers 13 residues. The CDR3 protein is CASSPTLSYGYTF. The CDR3 coding sequence is TGTGCCAGCAGCCCGACTCTTTCATATGGCTACACCTTC.

Notes on this clone: At one boundary the junction diverges from the germline segment, which might be a read error. The chain uses TRBV7-7 and TRBJ2-1; 10 bases map to TRBD2. The CDR3 is 18 amino acids. CDR1 is SSHAT, CDR2 FNYEAQ, per germline (reference sequence). Here the CDR3 reads CASSPGTGLAASYNEQFF. The CDR3 region has the DNA TGTGCTAGCAGCCCAGGGACAGGACTAGCGGCCTCCTACAATGAGCAGTTCTTC.

This chain joins TRBV10-2 and TRBJ2-7; no definite D call. The CDR3 contains 13 residues. V gave up 2 bases and J gave up 3 bases, with 8 bases separating them. CDR1 is WSHSY, CDR2 SAAADI, per germline. This CDR3 is CASSEERYYEQYF. The CDR3, as DNA: TGCGCCAGCAGTGAGGAGCGTTACTACGAGCAGTACTTC.

This rearrangement joins TRBV3-1 (or the pseudogene TRBV3-2) to TRBJ1-2; TRBD1 agrees at 9 bases. The CDR3 is made up of 17 amino acids. V lost 1 base and J lost 8; bases outside the gene matches: 14. CDR1 LGHDT and CDR2 YNNKEL come from the germline V gene (reference sequence). The CDR3 is CASSQVPGQGPLEGYTF. The CDR3 DNA reads as TGTGCCAGCAGCCAAGTACCGGGACAGGGACCATTGGAGGGCTACACCTTC.

The V call is TRBV12-3 or TRBV12-4, the J call TRBJ1-4; D is unresolved. The length of the CDR3 is 12 residues. V lost 4 bases, J lost 11 bases, and 11 bases lay in between. The CDR3 loop reads CASSSETPKLFF. Here the CDR3 DNA reads TGTGCCAGCAGTTCCGAGACTCCTAAACTGTTTTTT.

The chain joins TRBV7-2 to TRBJ2-3; 7 bases align to TRBD2. The CDR3 loop spans 17 amino acids. Germline V lookup: CDR1 SGHTA, CDR2 FQGNSA. V gave up 5 bases and J gave up 9 bases; unmatched junction bases: 20. The DNA for the CDR3 is TGTGCCAGCAGCCGCCAGGCATCCAGCGGGGTGGATGGAACGCAGTATTTT. It codes for CASSRQASSGVDGTQYF.

This clone has at least ten counts. The genes are TRBV6-4 and TRBJ2-1, with D possibly being TRBD2 (5 bases). V dropped 4 bases and J dropped 3 bases, with 10 bases sitting between them. CDR1 is MRHNA and CDR2 is SNTAGT in the germline V gene. The CDR3 consists of 14 residues. In DNA form, the CDR3 reads TGTGCCAGCAGTGCCTCAGCGGACTACAATGAGCAGTTCTTC. This sequence encodes CASSASADYNEQFF.

The V gene is TRBV5-5, the J gene TRBJ2-3; perhaps TRBD2 as D (5 bases). In germline, CDR1 is SGHKS, CDR2 YYEKEE (reference sequence). The CDR3 sequence is 15 residues long. V was trimmed by 7 bases and J by 0 bases, leaving 15 bases between them. The CDR3 DNA is TGTGCCAGCTCTTTTGTTGGGAGAAGCACAGATACGCAGTATTTT. It encodes CASSFVGRSTDTQYF.

The chain links TRBV28 to TRBJ2-7; a possible D gene is TRBD1 (6 bases). Looked up from germline, CDR1 is MDHEN and CDR2 is SYDVKM. The CDR3 contains 14 residues. Trimming pared 5 bases from V and 2 bases from J, leaving 13 bases between. In DNA form, the CDR3 reads TGTGCCAGCAGTCCCCCCGACAGGACCTACGAGCAGTACGTC. Protein product: CASSPPDRTYEQYV.

This rearrangement joins TRBV5-1 to TRBJ2-3, with 11 positions matching TRBD2. Trimming cost V 0 bases and J 2 bases; bases outside gene matches: 2. The CDR3 runs to 16 residues. Germline lookup yields CDR1 SGHRS and CDR2 YFSETQ. CDR3 sequence reads: CASSLVTSGVTDTQYF. In nucleotides, the CDR3 is TGCGCCAGCAGCTTGGTGACTAGCGGGGTCACAGATACGCAGTATTTT.

Written as DNA, the CDR3 is TGTGCCAGCAGCCAAGATCTCGGGACTAGCGGGATCATTGGTAGTGAGCAGTTCTTC. Its translation: CASSQDLGTSGIIGSEQFF. The chain joins TRBV4-2 to TRBJ2-1, with TRBD2 matching over 13 bases. The CDR3 is 19 residues long. After removal of 0 bases from V and 9 bases from J, the junction contained 14 bases not matched to a gene. Germline V gene sequence: CDR1 LGHNA, CDR2 YNFKEQ.

The V and J genes are TRBV11-2 and TRBJ2-7; D call uncertain. Deletions cut 5 bases from V and 2 bases from J, with 16 bases between. Germline values: CDR1 SGHAT, CDR2 FQNNGV. The CDR3 consists of 15 residues. The CDR3 region is CASSPRGPTTYEQYF. Written as DNA, the CDR3 is TGTGCCAGCAGCCCTCGAGGTCCCACGACCTACGAGCAGTACTTC.

V is TRBV6-5 and J is TRBJ2-3; the D gene is possibly TRBD1 (6 bases). V lost 4 bases to trimming and J lost 1 base, with 12 bases between them. Germline V gene sequence: CDR1 MNHEY, CDR2 SVGAGI. CDR3 length: 15 amino acids. The CDR3 sequence: CASSLRTEGTDTQYF. The CDR3 DNA sequence: TGTGCCAGCAGTTTACGGACAGAGGGCACAGATACGCAGTATTTT.

The rearrangement joins TRBV7-6 to TRBJ2-2; maybe TRBD2 (6 bases). The CDR3 covers 15 residues. Trimming left V 5 bases short and J 4 bases short, with 14 bases between. The germline V gene has CDR1 SGHVS and CDR2 FNYEAQ. CDR3 in amino acids: CASSLGGIRTGELFF. CDR3 coding DNA: TGTGCCAGCAGCCTTGGAGGGATCCGCACCGGGGAGCTGTTTTTT.

The chain recombines TRBV15 with TRBJ2-3; D perhaps matches TRBD2 (6 bases). This CDR3 comprises 17 residues. V was cut by 5 bases and J by 5 bases, with 23 bases left in between. The germline V gene has CDR1 LNHNV and CDR2 YYDKDF (reference sequence). CDR3 region: CATSGLTDRGTGDTQYF. The CDR3 DNA follows: TGTGCCACCAGCGGCTTGACCGACCGGGGGACGGGAGATACGCAGTATTTT.

The chain employs TRBV4-2 and TRBJ2-2, with 8 positions matching TRBD1. From germline, CDR1 is LGHNA and CDR2 YNFKEQ. This CDR3 is built from 19 residues. The V gene end was trimmed by 0 bases and the J gene end by 5 bases; junction bases not matched to a gene: 14. CDR3 in amino acids: CASSQEGGRGLVNTGELFF. As DNA, the CDR3 is TGTGCCAGCAGCCAAGAAGGTGGCAGGGGGCTTGTAAATACCGGGGAGCTGTTTTTT.

The chain is built from TRBV5-1 and TRBJ2-7, with TRBD1 identical over 9 bases. The V gene's germline CDR1 is SGHRS and CDR2 YFSETQ. Losses at the gene ends were 0 bases for V and 1 base for J; bases not matched to a gene: 5. CDR3 length equals 16 residues. The CDR3 sequence: CASSLGGTGTSYEQYF. The CDR3 region has the DNA TGCGCCAGCAGCTTGGGTGGGACAGGGACTTCCTACGAGCAGTACTTC.

The genes are TRBV5-1 and TRBJ2-6; TRBD2 might be the D (6 bases). This CDR3 has 16 residues. Trimming cost V 0 bases and J 1 base, with 8 bases left between them. Germline loops: CDR1 SGHRS, CDR2 YFSETQ. The DNA of the CDR3 is TGCGCCAGCAGCTTGGCCGGGGGTTCTGGGGCCAACGTCCTGACTTTC. Amino acids: CASSLAGGSGANVLTF.

The chain joins TRBV7-2 to TRBJ2-7; D not certain. V lost 5 bases and J lost 2, with 16 bases in between. Per germline, CDR1 SGHTA and CDR2 FQGNSA. The CDR3 totals 15 residues. This CDR3 is CASSPMVVVPYEQYF. As DNA, the CDR3 is TGTGCCAGCAGCCCGATGGTGGTAGTTCCCTACGAGCAGTACTTC.